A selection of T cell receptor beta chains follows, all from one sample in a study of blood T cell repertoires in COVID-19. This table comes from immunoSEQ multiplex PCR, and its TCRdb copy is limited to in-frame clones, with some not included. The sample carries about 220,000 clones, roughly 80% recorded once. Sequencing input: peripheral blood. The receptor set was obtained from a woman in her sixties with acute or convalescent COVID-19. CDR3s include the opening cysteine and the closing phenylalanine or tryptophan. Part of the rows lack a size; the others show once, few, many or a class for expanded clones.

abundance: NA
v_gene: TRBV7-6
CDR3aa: CASSFGQGRWSTDTQYF

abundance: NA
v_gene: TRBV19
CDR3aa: CASSTVGQRSNYGYTF

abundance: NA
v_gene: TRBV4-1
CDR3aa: CASSQETVYQPQHF

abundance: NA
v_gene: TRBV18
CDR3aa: CASSPYPTGVGNSPLHF

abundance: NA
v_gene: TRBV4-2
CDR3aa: CASSQDGRGFYGNTIYF

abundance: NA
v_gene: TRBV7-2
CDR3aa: CASSQPGSGELFF

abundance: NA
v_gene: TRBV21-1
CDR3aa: CASGGLQGNNHGYTF

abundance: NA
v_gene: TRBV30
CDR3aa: CAWSRGAGEKLFF

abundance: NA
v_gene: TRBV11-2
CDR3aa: CASSLESGGKAFF

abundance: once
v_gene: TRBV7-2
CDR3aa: CASSQRTGTGRNEQFF

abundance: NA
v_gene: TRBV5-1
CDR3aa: CASSLLSSGGMNEQFF

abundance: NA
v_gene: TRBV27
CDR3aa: CASSARDSEAFF

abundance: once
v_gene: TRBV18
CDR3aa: CASSPLGTSGAGDTQYF

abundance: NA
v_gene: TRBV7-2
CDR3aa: CASSLVGGAFNEQFF

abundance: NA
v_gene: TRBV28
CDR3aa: CASSLYPARAGSPLHF

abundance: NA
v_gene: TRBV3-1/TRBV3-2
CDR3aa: CASSQGNRVQPQHF

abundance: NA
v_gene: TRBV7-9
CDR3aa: CALAEADTQYF

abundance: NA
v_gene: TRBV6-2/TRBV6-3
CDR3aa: CASSYYDRDTEAFF

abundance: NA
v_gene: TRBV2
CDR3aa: CASRGQLTRLGYTF

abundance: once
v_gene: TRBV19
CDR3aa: CASSTRQGYEQFF

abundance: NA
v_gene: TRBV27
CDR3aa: CASSLIGGAAPLHF

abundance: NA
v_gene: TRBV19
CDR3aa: CASSTDRASPLHF

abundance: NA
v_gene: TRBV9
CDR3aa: CASSVAGVNTGELFF

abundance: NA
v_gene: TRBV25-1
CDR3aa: CASSLRDRGYEQYF

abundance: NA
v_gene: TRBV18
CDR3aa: CASSPTGNQPQHF

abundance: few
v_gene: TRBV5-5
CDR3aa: CASSLAPGERGYTF

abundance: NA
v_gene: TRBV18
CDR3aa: CASSPPNSGDATGELFF

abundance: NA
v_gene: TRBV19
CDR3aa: CASRTGKSGNTIYF

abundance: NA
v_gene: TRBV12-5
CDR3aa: CASGLGTQRDTDTQYF

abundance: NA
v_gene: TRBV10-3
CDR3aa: CAISPTTFGEHGYTF

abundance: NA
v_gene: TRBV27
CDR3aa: CASSPRGLAGTQETQYF

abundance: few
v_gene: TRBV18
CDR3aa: CASSALTSGDDTNTGELFF

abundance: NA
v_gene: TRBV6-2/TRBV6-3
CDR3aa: CASSFAAAYNEQFF

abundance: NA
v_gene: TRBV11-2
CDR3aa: CASKGTSGYNEQFF

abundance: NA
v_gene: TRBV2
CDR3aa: CASSEEQEDRKVYNSPLHF

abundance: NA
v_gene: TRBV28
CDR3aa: CASSLTRTGGDTQYF

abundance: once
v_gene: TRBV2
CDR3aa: CASSEAVGDSWNTEAFF

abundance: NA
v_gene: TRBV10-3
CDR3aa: CAIMGRGNTEAFF

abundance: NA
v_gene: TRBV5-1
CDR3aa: CASSLTPRYEQYF

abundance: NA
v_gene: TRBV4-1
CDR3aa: CASSLEPVNYGYTF